This T cell receptor (beta chain) derives from a study of cytomegalovirus exposure and HLA in healthy donors. Overall study context: Earlier findings included more than 95 million unique TCR beta sequences obtained from 150 million to 200 million T cells.

The primer mix had 60 Vbeta and 13 Jbeta primers. Generated by immunoSEQ multiplex PCR, the TCRdb table keeps only in-frame clones and is missing some. The sample holds tens of thousands of clones, under 90% seen once. The CDR3 sequence is 15 residues long. The germline V gene has CDR1 ENHRY and CDR2 SYGVKD. Trimming cost V 6 bases and J 5 bases; bases outside gene matches: 7. General observations from the study: Data from an earlier analysis indicated that most TCR beta V segments were productive either about 87% or about 30% of the time. Some V segments (TRBV6-2 and TRBV6-3 among them) were excluded as indistinguishable.

With regard to this clone: Its antigen remains unknown.

The sample comprised PBMCs. The sequence was obtained from a man aged 45-65 years in good health and CMV-seronegative. This rearrangement joins TRBV10-3 to TRBJ2-7, with 13 bases that match TRBD2. Here the CDR3 DNA reads TGTGCCATCAGCGAAAACGGACTAGCGGGAGACGAGCAGTACTTC. It yields the protein CAISENGLAGDEQYF.